This T cell receptor beta chain was captured by sequencing in a study of blood T cell repertoires in COVID-19. The germline CDR1 and CDR2 sequences are MDHEN and SYDVKM. V was pared by 4 bases and J by 11 bases, with 23 bases between. The CDR3 runs 15 residues. Only in-frame clones appear in the TCRdb table, and some are missing; sequencing was by immunoSEQ multiplex PCR. This sample has 150,000 or so clones, with around 84% found just once. The age range of participants was about 18 to 90 years, with residence in roughly 25 US areas. The sequencing input was PBMCs or T cells enriched from blood (not recorded which). This clonotype was sampled from a woman aged 45-59 years who had recovered from COVID-19. The rearrangement uses TRBV28 and TRBJ1-1; a possible D gene is TRBD1 (6 bases). The CDR3 region has the DNA TGTGCCAGCAGTTCCTCTACAGGGTTAGGAGTTGTGGCTTTCTTT. Protein sequence: CASSSSTGLGVVAFF. The full variable domain, rest sourced from reference TRBV28 and TRBJ1-1, is DVKVTQSSRYLVKRTGEKVFLECVQDMDHENMFWYRQDPGLGLRLIYFSYDVKMKEKGDIPEGYSVSREKKERFSLILESASTNQTSMYLCASSSSTGLGVVAFFGQGTRLTVV.